This T cell receptor (beta chain) derives from a study of blood T cell repertoires in COVID-19. This CDR3 has 15 residues. The V gene's germline CDR1 is SGHTA and CDR2 FQGNSA. V shed 5 bases, J shed 4 bases, and the junction held 3 bases outside the gene matches. Repertoires were generated with immunoSEQ multiplex PCR, while TCRdb's copy carries only in-frame clones and drops some. The sample records 470,000 or so clones, 75% to 90% being singletons. This sequence originates from a woman aged 25 to 45 with acute or convalescent COVID-19. The chain couples TRBV7-2 to TRBJ2-5, with TRBD2 identical over 14 bases. The material sequenced was peripheral blood. The CDR3 sequence is CASSQTSGGGETQYF. DNA of the CDR3: TGTGCCAGCAGCCAGACTAGCGGGGGGGGAGAGACCCAGTACTTC. Based on the CDR3 plus reference TRBV7-2 and TRBJ2-5, the full variable domain is GAGVSQSPSNKVTEKGKDVELRCDPISGHTALYWYRQSLGQGLEFLIYFQGNSAPDKSGLPSDRFSAERTGGSVSTLTIQRTQQEDSAVYLCASSQTSGGGETQYFGPGTRLLVL.